Following are 10 T cell receptor beta chains from one sample sequenced in a study of T cell responses to AZD1222 COVID-19 vaccine. Data came from immunoSEQ multiplex PCR; TCRdb stores just in-frame clones and leaves some out. The table shows fewer than 150,000 clones, with over 85% occurring only once. The sequencing used peripheral blood, collected on day 0 of AZD1222 vaccination. These receptors came from an adult in good health.

The rearrangement links TRBV18 to TRBJ1-1; TRBD1 aligns across 11 bases. Per germline, CDR1 KGHSH and CDR2 LQKENI. Trimming at V came to 5 bases and at J to 7 bases, leaving 3 bases not matched to a gene. The CDR3 runs 13 residues. The CDR3 is CASSTGQGVEAFF. CDR3 bases: TGTGCCAGCTCAACGGGACAGGGGGTTGAAGCTTTCTTT.

The chain is built from TRBV5-1 and TRBJ1-2; possibly TRBD1 for D (5 bases). The CDR3 sequence is 15 residues long. V lost 2 bases and J lost 6, with 17 bases in between. Germline loops: CDR1 SGHRS, CDR2 YFSETQ. The CDR3 nucleotides read TGCGCCAGCAGCTTCAATCCCGGGGGTCTCCATGGCTACACCTTC. Amino acids: CASSFNPGGLHGYTF.

The V and J genes are TRBV4-1 and TRBJ1-2; a possible D gene is TRBD1 (5 bases). The CDR3 is 17 amino acids. The germline V and J ends were trimmed by 1 base and 2 bases, with 17 bases remaining between them. CDR1 and CDR2 from the germline V gene are MGHRA and YSYEKL. The DNA for the CDR3 is TGCGCCAGCAGCCAAGTAGCCGGGGGTCGGGGGAACTATGGCTACACCTTC. Amino acid sequence: CASSQVAGGRGNYGYTF.

The V call is TRBV4-1, the J call TRBJ1-2, with a weak D call TRBD1 (6 bases). Germline CDR1 and CDR2: MGHRA and YSYEKL. The V gene lost 4 bases and the J gene lost 6 bases, with 15 bases spanning the gap. This CDR3 comprises 14 residues. DNA for the CDR3: TGCGCCAGCAGCCCCCTAAGGGGGGGGCATGGCTACACCTTC. Amino acids: CASSPLRGGHGYTF.

The rearrangement uses TRBV3-1 (or the pseudogene TRBV3-2) and TRBJ2-1, with TRBD2 matching over 8 bases. CDR1 is LGHDT and CDR2 is YNNKEL in the germline V gene (reference sequence). Trimming removed 1 base from V and 7 bases from J; junction bases left unmatched: 6. The CDR3 has 15 amino acids. The CDR3: CASSQGGSGSNEQFF. CDR3 DNA sequence: TGTGCCAGCAGCCAAGGGGGGAGCGGGAGTAATGAGCAGTTCTTC.

The chain recombines TRBV18 with TRBJ2-3, with 7 bases fitting TRBD1. Germline loops: CDR1 KGHSH, CDR2 LQKENI. Trimming took 2 bases from V and 3 from J; bases not matched to a gene: 8. The CDR3 has 16 amino acids. The CDR3 DNA is TGTGCCAGCTCACCAAGTGAGACAGGGTGGACAGATACGCAGTATTTT. Translated: CASSPSETGWTDTQYF.

DNA for the CDR3: TGTGCCACTCCTCAGGGTAACTATGGCTACACCTTC. This gives the protein CATPQGNYGYTF. The chain has TRBV19 and TRBJ1-2; a possible D gene is TRBD1 (5 bases). Germline V gene sequence: CDR1 LNHDA, CDR2 SQIVND (reference sequence). The CDR3 loop spans 12 amino acids. Trimming cost V 10 bases and J 1 base, with 10 bases left between them.

V and J are TRBV18 and TRBJ1-6; 8 bases agree with TRBD1. V dropped 3 bases and J dropped 6; count of bases not matched to a gene: 4. The CDR3 is 15 amino acids. Germline assignment: CDR1 KGHSH and CDR2 LQKENI. This chain's CDR3 is CASSPGQAGNSPLHF. Written as DNA, the CDR3 is TGTGCCAGCTCACCGGGACAGGCGGGTAATTCACCCCTCCACTTT.

V gene TRBV4-1 combines with J gene TRBJ1-2, with 8 bases matching TRBD1. Germline-derived CDR1 and CDR2 are MGHRA and YSYEKL. The CDR3 is 15 amino acids. Unmatched junction bases numbered 6, after V lost 2 bases and J lost 4 bases. The CDR3 region is CASSQPDREVYGYTF. The CDR3 DNA is TGCGCCAGCAGCCAACCGGACAGGGAGGTCTATGGCTACACCTTC.

The chain carries TRBV21-1 and TRBJ2-5; the tabulated D call, TRBD1, remains unverified against the DNA. TRBV21-1 constitutes a pseudogene. The CDR3 runs to 12 residues. In nucleotides, the CDR3 is TGTGCGACGGACAGTTGCCTGGAGACCCAGTACTTC. Its protein is CATDSCLETQYF.